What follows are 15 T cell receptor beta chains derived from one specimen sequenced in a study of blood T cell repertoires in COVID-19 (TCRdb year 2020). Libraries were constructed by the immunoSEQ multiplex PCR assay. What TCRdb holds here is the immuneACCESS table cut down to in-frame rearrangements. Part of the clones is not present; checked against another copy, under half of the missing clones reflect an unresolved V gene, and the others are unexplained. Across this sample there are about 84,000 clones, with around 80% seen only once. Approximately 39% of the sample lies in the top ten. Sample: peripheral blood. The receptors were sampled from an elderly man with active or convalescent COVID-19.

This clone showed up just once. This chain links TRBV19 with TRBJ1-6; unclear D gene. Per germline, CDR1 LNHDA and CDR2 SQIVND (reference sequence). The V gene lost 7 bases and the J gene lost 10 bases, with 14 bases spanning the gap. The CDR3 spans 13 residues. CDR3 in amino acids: CASIGGSGSPLHF. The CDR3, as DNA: TGTGCCAGTATAGGCGGGTCCGGGTCACCCCTCCACTTT.

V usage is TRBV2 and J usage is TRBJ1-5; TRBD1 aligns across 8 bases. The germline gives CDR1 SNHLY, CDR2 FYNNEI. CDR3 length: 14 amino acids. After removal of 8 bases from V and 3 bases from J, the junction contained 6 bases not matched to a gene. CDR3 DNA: TGTGCCAGCGGCGACAGGGGATACAATCAGCCCCAGCATTTT. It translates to CASGDRGYNQPQHF.

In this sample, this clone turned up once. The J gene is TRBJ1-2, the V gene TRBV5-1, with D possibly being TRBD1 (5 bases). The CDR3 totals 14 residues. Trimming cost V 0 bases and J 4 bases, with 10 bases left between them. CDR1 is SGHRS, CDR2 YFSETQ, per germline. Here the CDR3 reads CASSLATAGYGYTF. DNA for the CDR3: TGCGCCAGCAGCTTGGCGACAGCGGGCTATGGCTACACCTTC.

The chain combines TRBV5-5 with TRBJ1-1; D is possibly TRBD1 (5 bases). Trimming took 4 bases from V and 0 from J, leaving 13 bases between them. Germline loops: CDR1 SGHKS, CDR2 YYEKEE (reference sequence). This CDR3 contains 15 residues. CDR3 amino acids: CASSRQHNMNTEAFF. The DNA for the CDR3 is TGTGCCAGCAGCCGACAGCACAATATGAACACTGAAGCTTTCTTT.

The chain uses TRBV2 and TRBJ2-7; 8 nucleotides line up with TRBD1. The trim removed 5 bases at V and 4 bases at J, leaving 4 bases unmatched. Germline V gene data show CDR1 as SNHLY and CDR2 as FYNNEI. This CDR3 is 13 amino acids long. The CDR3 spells CASSQGARYEQYF. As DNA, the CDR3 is TGTGCCAGCAGTCAGGGGGCGCGGTACGAGCAGTACTTC. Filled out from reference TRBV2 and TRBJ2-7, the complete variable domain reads EPEVTQTPSHQVTQMGQEVILRCVPISNHLYFYWYRQILGQKVEFLVSFYNNEISEKSEIFDDQFSVERPDGSNFTLKIRSTKLEDSAMYFCASSQGARYEQYFGPGTRLTVT.

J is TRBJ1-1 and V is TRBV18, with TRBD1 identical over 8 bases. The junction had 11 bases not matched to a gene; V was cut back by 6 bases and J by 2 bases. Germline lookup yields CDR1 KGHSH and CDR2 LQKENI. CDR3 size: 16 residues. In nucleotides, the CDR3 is TGTGCCAGCTCTCCTAACAGGGGGAACCTAAACACTGAAGCTTTCTTT. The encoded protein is CASSPNRGNLNTEAFF.

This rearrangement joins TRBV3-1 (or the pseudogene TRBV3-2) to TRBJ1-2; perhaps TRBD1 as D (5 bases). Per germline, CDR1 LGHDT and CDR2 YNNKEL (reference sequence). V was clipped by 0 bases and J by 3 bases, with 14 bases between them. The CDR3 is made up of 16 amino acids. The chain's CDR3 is CASSQEGTRRDYGYTF. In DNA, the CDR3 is TGTGCCAGCAGCCAAGAAGGGACGCGGAGGGACTATGGCTACACCTTC.

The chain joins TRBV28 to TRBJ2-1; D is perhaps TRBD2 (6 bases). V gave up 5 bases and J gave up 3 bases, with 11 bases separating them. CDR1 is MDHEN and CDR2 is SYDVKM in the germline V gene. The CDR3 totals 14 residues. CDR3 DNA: TGTGCCAGCAGTATAACCGGGAGCTACAATGAGCAGTTCTTC. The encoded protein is CASSITGSYNEQFF.

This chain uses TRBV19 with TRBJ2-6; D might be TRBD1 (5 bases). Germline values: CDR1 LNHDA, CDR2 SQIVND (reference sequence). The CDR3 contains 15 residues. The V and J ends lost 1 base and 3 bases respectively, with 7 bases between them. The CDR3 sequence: CASSIGGGGANVLTF. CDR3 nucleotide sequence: TGTGCCAGTAGTATAGGGGGCGGTGGGGCCAACGTCCTGACTTTC. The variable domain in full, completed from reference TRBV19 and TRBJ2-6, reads DGGITQSPKYLFRKEGQNVTLSCEQNLNHDAMYWYRQDPGQGLRLIYYSQIVNDFQKGDIAEGYSVSREKKESFPLTVTSAQKNPTAFYLCASSIGGGGANVLTFGAGSRLTVL.

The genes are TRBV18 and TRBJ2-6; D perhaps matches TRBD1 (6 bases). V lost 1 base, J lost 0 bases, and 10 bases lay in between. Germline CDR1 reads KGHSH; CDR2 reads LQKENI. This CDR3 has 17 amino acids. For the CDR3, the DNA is TGTGCCAGCTCACCACGGCAAGGGGGCTCTGGGGCCAACGTCCTGACTTTC. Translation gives CASSPRQGGSGANVLTF.

CDR3 coding DNA: TGTGCCAGCAGTTACGCCAGGGAAGGGACCCAGTACTTC. Residues: CASSYAREGTQYF. The J gene is TRBJ2-5, the V gene TRBV6-2 or TRBV6-3, with D maybe TRBD1 (5 bases). CDR1 and CDR2 (germline): MNHEY, SVGEGT. This CDR3 spans 13 amino acids. V lost 2 bases and J 7 bases, leaving 11 bases between the germline ends.

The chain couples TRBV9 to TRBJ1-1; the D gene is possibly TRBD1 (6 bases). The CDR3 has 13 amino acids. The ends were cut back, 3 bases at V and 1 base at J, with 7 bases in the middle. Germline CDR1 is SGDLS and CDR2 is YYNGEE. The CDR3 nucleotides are TGTGCCAGCAGCGCGGGACAGAACACTGAAGCTTTCTTT. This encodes CASSAGQNTEAFF.

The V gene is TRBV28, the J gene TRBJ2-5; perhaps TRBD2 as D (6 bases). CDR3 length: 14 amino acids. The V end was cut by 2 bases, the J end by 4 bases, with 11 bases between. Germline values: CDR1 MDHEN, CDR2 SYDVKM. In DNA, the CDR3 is TGTGCCAGCAGTTTAGATAAGGGAGGAGAGACCCAGTACTTC. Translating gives CASSLDKGGETQYF.

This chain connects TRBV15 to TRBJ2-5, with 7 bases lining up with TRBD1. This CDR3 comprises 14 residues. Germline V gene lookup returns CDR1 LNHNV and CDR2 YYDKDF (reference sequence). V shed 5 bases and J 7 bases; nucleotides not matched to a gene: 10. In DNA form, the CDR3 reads TGTGCCACCAGCCCCGGGGACAGTGAAGGGACCCAGTACTTC. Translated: CATSPGDSEGTQYF.

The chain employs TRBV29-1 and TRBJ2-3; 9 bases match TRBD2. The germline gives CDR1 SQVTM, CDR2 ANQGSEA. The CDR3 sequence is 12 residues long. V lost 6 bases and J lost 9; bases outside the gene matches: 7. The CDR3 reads CSVAGTSQTQYF. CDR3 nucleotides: TGCAGCGTGGCCGGGACTAGCCAGACGCAGTATTTT.